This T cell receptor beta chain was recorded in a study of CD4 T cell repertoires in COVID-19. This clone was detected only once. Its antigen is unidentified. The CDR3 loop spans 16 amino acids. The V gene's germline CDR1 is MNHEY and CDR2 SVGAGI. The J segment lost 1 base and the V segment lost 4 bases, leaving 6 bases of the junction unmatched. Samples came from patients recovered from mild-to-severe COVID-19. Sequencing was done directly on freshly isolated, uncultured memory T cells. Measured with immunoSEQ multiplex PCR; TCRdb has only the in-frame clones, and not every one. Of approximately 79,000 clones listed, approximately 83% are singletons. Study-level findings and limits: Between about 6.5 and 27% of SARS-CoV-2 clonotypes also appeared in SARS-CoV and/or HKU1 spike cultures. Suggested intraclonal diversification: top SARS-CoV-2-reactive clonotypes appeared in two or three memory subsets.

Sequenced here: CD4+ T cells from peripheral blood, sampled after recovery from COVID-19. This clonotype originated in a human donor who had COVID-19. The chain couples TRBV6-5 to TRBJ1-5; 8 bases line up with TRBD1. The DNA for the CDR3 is TGTGCCAGCAGTTCCTTAGACAGGGGAAGCAATCAGCCCCAGCATTTT. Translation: CASSSLDRGSNQPQHF.